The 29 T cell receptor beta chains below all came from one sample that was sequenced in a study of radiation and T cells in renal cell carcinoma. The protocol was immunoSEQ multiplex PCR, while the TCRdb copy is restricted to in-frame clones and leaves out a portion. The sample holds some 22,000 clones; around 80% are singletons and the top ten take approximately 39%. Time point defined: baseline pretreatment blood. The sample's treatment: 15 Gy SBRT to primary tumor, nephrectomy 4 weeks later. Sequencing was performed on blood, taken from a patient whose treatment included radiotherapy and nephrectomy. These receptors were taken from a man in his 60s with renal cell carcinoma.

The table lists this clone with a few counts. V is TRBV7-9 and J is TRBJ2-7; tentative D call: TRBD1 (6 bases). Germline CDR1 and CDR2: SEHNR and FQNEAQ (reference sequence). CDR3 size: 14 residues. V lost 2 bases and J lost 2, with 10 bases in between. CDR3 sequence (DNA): TGTGCCAGCAGCTTATGGGGGCTCCCCTACGAGCAGTACTTC. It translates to CASSLWGLPYEQYF. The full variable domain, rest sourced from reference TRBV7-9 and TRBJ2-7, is DTGVSQNPRHKITKRGQNVTFRCDPISEHNRLYWYRQTLGQGPEFLTYFQNEAQLEKSRLLSDRFSAERPKGSFSTLEIQRTEQGDSAMYLCASSLWGLPYEQYFGPGTRLTVT.

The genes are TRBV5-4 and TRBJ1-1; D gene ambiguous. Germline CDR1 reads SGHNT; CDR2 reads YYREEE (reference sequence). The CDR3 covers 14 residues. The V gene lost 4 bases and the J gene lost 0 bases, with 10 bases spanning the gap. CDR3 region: CASSAKTLNTEAFF. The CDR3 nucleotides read TGTGCCAGCAGCGCCAAAACACTGAACACTGAAGCTTTCTTT.

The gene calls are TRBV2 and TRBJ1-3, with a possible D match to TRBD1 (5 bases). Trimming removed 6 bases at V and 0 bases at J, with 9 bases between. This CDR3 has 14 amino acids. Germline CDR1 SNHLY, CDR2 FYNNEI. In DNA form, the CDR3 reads TGTGCCAGCAGGCTACAGGTCTCTGGAAACACCATATATTTT. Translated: CASRLQVSGNTIYF.

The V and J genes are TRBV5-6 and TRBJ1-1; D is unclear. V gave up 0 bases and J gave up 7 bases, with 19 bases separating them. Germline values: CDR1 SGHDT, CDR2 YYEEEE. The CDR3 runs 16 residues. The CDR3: CASSLDPYRDGLEAFF. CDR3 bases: TGTGCCAGCAGCTTGGATCCATACAGAGACGGGCTTGAAGCTTTCTTT.

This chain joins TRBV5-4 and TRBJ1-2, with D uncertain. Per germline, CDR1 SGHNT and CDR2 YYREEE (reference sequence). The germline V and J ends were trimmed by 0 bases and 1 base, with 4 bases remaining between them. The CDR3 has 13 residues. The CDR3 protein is CASSLDSNYGYTF. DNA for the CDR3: TGTGCCAGCAGCTTGGACAGTAACTATGGCTACACCTTC.

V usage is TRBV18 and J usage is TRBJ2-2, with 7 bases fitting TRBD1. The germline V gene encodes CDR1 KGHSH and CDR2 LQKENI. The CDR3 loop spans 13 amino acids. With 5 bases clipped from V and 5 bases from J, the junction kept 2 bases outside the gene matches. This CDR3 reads CASSDRDTGELFF. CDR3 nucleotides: TGTGCCAGCTCAGACAGGGATACCGGGGAGCTGTTTTTT.

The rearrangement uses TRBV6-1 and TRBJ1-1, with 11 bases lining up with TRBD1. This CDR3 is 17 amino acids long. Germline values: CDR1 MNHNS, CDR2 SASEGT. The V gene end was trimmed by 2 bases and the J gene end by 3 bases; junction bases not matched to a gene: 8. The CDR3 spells CASSEPPGTGGYTEAFF. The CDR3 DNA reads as TGTGCCAGCAGTGAACCGCCCGGGACAGGGGGGTACACTGAAGCTTTCTTT.

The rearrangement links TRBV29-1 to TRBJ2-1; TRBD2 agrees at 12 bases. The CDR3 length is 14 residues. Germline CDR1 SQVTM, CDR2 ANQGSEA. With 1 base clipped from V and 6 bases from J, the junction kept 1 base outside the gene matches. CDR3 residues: CSVEGTSGTNEQFF. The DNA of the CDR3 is TGCAGCGTTGAAGGGACTAGCGGGACCAATGAGCAGTTCTTC.

CDR3: CASSLAVMGQTLQETQYF. Here the CDR3 DNA reads TGTGCCAGCAGCTTAGCAGTAATGGGGCAAACCTTACAAGAGACCCAGTACTTC. The rearrangement joins TRBV7-8 to TRBJ2-5, with D perhaps TRBD1 (5 bases). The CDR3 totals 18 residues. V lost 0 bases and J lost 2, with 19 bases in between. Germline V gene data show CDR1 as SGHVS and CDR2 as FQNEAQ.

The CDR3 sequence: CASSQELQSNYGYTF. CDR3 DNA: TGCGCCAGCAGCCAAGAATTACAGAGTAACTATGGCTACACCTTC. The rearrangement uses TRBV4-3 and TRBJ1-2; no reliable D call. V lost 0 bases and J 1 base, leaving 9 bases between the germline ends. Germline V gene data show CDR1 as LGHNA and CDR2 as YSLEER. CDR3 length: 15 residues.

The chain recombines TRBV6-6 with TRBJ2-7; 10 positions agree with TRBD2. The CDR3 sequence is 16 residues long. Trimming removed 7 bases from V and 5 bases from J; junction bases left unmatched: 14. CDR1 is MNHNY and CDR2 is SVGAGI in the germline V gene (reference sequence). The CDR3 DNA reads TGTGCCAGCATCTCTAGTTGGCTAGCGGGAGCCAACGAGCAGTACTTC. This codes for CASISSWLAGANEQYF.

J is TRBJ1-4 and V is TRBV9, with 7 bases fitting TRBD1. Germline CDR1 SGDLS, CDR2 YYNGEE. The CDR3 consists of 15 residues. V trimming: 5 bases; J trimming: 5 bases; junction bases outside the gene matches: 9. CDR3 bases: TGTGCCAGCAGTCACTCGGGACAGATAAATGAAAAACTGTTTTTT. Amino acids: CASSHSGQINEKLFF.

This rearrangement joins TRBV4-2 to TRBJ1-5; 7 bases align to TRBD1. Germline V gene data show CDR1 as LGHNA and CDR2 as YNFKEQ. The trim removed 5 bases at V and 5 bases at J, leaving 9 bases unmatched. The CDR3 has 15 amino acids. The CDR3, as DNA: TGTGCCAGCAGCTCCGGACAGGCCGGCGATCAGCCCCAGCATTTT. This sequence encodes CASSSGQAGDQPQHF.

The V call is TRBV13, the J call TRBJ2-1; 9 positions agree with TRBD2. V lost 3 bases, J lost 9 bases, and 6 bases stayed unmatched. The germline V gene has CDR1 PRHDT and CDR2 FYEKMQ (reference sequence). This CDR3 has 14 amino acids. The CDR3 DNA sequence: TGTGCCAGCAGCTTCTTGACTAGCGGTTCTGAGCAGTTCTTC. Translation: CASSFLTSGSEQFF. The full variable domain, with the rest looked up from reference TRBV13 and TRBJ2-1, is AAGVIQSPRHLIKEKRETATLKCYPIPRHDTVYWYQQGPGQDPQFLISFYEKMQSDKGSIPDRFSAQQFSDYHSELNMSSLELGDSALYFCASSFLTSGSEQFFGPGTRLTVL.

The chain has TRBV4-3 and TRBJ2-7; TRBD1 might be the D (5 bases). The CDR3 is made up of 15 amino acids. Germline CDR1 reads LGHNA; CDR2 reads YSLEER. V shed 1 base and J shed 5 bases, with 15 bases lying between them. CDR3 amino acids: CASSQARVRGDEQYF. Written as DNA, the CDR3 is TGCGCCAGCAGCCAAGCCAGGGTAAGGGGTGACGAGCAGTACTTC.

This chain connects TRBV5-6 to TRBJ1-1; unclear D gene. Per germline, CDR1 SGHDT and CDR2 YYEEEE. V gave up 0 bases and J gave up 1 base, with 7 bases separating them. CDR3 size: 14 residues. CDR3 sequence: CASSLDQWNTEAFF. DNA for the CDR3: TGTGCCAGCAGCTTGGACCAATGGAACACTGAAGCTTTCTTT.

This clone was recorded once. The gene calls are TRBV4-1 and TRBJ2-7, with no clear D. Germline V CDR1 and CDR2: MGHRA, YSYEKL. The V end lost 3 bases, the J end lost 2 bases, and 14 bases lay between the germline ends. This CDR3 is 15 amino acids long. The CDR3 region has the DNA TGCGCCAGCAGCCACTTCGACACTTTGACCTACGAGCAGTACTTC. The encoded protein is CASSHFDTLTYEQYF.

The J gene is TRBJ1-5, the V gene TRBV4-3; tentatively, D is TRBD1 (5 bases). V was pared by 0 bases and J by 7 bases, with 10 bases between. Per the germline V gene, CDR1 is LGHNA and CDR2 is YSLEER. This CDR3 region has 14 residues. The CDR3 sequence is CASSQESRGQPQHF. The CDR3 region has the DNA TGCGCCAGCAGCCAAGAAAGTAGGGGACAGCCCCAGCATTTT.

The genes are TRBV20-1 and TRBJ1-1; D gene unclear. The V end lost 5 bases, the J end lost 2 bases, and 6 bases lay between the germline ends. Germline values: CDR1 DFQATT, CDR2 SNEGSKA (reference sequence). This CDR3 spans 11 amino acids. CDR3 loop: CSAAANTEAFF. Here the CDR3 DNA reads TGCAGTGCTGCGGCTAACACTGAAGCTTTCTTT.

This CDR3 is CASSLKTDTYNEQFF. CDR3 in DNA: TGCGCCAGCAGCTTAAAGACTGATACCTACAATGAGCAGTTCTTC. This chain connects TRBV5-1 to TRBJ2-1, with unresolved D. The CDR3 length is 15 residues. Trimming left V 2 bases short and J 2 bases short, with 11 bases between. CDR1 and CDR2 from the germline V gene are SGHRS and YFSETQ.

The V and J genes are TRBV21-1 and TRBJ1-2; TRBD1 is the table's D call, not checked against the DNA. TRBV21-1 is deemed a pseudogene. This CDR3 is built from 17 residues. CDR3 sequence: CASSKGVEDREEYGYTF. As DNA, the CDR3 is TGTGCCAGCAGCAAAGGGGTAGAGGACAGGGAGGAATATGGCTACACCTTC.

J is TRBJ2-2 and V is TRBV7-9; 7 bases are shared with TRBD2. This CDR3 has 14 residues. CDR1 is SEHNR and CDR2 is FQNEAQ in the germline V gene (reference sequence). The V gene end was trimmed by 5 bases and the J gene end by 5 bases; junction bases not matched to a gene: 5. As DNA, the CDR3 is TGTGCCAGCAGCGCGGGAGTGGGGACCGGGGAGCTGTTTTTT. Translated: CASSAGVGTGELFF.

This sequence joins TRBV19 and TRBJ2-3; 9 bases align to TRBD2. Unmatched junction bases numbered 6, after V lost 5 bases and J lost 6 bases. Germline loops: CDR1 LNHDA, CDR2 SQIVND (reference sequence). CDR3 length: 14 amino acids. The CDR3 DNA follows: TGTGCCAGTAGTTGGCGGGAGGGGGGCGATACGCAGTATTTT. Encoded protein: CASSWREGGDTQYF.

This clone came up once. The CDR3 nucleotides read TGCAGCGTTAAGGACAGGGGAAAAAACACTGAAGCTTTCTTT. It yields the protein CSVKDRGKNTEAFF. The chain couples TRBV29-1 to TRBJ1-1, with 9 positions matching TRBD1. The CDR3 has 14 amino acids. With 5 bases clipped from V and 2 bases from J, the junction kept 6 bases outside the gene matches. Germline loops: CDR1 SQVTM, CDR2 ANQGSEA.

Here the CDR3 DNA reads TGTGCCAGCAGTCCCCGTAGGTTTAGTGGGGCCAACGTCCTGACTTTC. Amino acid sequence: CASSPRRFSGANVLTF. The chain combines TRBV7-2 with TRBJ2-6, with D uncertain. There are 16 residues in the CDR3. In germline, CDR1 is SGHTA, CDR2 FQGNSA. The V and J ends lost 6 bases and 3 bases respectively, with 15 bases between them.

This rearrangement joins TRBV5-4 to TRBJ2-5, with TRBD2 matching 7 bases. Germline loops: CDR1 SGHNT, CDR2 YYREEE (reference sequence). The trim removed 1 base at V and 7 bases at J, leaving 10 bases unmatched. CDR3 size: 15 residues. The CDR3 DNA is TGTGCCAGCAGCTTGTTCGGACTAGTTTTTGGGACCCAGTACTTC. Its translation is CASSLFGLVFGTQYF.

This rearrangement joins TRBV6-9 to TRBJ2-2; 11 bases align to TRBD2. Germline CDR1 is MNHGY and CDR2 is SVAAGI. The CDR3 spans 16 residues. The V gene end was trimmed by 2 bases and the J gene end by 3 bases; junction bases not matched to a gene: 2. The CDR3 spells CASSYGTSGYTGELFF. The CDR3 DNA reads TGTGCCAGCAGTTATGGGACTAGCGGTTACACCGGGGAGCTGTTTTTT.

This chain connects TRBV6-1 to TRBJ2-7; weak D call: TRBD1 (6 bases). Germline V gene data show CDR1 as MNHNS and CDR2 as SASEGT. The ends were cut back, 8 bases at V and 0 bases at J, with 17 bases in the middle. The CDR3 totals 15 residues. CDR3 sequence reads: CASLRGSSVSYEQYF. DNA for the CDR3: TGTGCCAGCCTAAGGGGGTCCTCGGTCTCCTACGAGCAGTACTTC.

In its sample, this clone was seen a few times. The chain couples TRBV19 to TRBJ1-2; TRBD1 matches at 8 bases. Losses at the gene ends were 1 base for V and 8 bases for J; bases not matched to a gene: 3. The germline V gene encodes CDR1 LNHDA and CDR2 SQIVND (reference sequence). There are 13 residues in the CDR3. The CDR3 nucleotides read TGTGCCAGTAGTATAGGACAGGGGAGCGGCTACACCTTC. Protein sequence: CASSIGQGSGYTF.